This T cell receptor (beta chain) was recovered during a study of cytomegalovirus exposure and HLA in healthy donors. The primer mix had 60 Vbeta and 13 Jbeta primers. TCRdb's copy holds only in-frame clones and misses some; the assay was immunoSEQ multiplex PCR. The data contain some 70,000 clones, approximately 84% of them singletons. Study observations and caveats: Later genetic work tied a missense DCLRE1C variant to beta-chain V and J trimming.

Notes on this clone: Antigen unknown.

V dropped 6 bases and J dropped 5; count of bases not matched to a gene: 8. The germline CDR1 and CDR2 sequences are MNHEY and SVGAGI. This CDR3 has 14 amino acids. This clonotype was sampled from a woman in her forties or fifties in good health and CMV-seronegative. The sequenced material came from PBMCs. The chain carries TRBV6-5 and TRBJ1-2; TRBD1 aligns across 8 bases. As DNA, the CDR3 is TGTGCCAGCAGACCACCAGGGGGCAAATATGGCTACACCTTC. Amino acid sequence: CASRPPGGKYGYTF.